This T cell receptor (beta chain) was retrieved from a study of T cells in localized non-small cell lung cancer. Study-wide points: In adjacent lung, a median around 50 of the top 100 tumor clones were found.

With regard to this clone: The target antigen is unknown.

Assay used: immunoSEQ multiplex PCR; TCRdb lists only in-frame clones, some missing. This table holds 25,000 to 35,000 clones, approximately 83% found once. This CDR3 region has 15 residues. The V end was cut by 5 bases, the J end by 5 bases, with 15 bases between. The germline V gene has CDR1 LGHNA and CDR2 YNFKEQ. The sequence came from a man aged 40 to 75 with stage III lung adenocarcinoma. The gene calls are TRBV4-2 and TRBJ2-2, with TRBD2 as a possible D gene (6 bases). This material consisted of peripheral blood mononuclear cells, taken before any cancer treatment. The CDR3 coding sequence is TGTGCCAGCAGCGAAGTGACGGGAGAAACCGGGGAGCTGTTTTTT. Translating it yields CASSEVTGETGELFF.